A selection of T cell receptor beta chains follows, all from one sample in a study of PD-1 blockade in classical Hodgkin lymphoma. Clones were read by immunoSEQ multiplex PCR, and TCRdb kept only the in-frame ones, dropping some. The sample lists around 29,000 clones, roughly 80% occurring once. Material: CD4+ T cells from blood, obtained before the fourth cycle of nivolumab. These TCRs come from a human donor with classical Hodgkin lymphoma. CDR3s include the opening cysteine and the closing phenylalanine or tryptophan. D genes are given only for firm matches. The size of a clone is reported for some rows only, either as once, few or many, or as a class for expanded clones.

v_gene: TRBV19; j_gene: TRBJ1-5; abundance: once; d_gene: NA; CDR3aa: CAPPGPQHF; CDR3nt: TGTGCACCTCCGGGGCCCCAGCATTTT
v_gene: TRBV5-1; j_gene: TRBJ2-2; abundance: few; d_gene: TRBD1; CDR3aa: CASSTDRGNTGELFF; CDR3nt: TGCGCCAGCAGCACCGACAGGGGGAACACCGGGGAGCTGTTTTTT
v_gene: TRBV5-1; j_gene: TRBJ2-5; abundance: NA; d_gene: TRBD1; CDR3aa: CASSLGGQGPQETQYF; CDR3nt: TGCGCCAGCAGCTTGGGGGGACAGGGACCACAAGAGACCCAGTACTTC
v_gene: TRBV5-1; j_gene: TRBJ2-2; abundance: NA; d_gene: NA; CDR3aa: CASTSGGGGELFF; CDR3nt: TGCGCCAGCACCTCGGGGGGCGGCGGGGAGCTGTTTTTT
v_gene: TRBV7-8; j_gene: TRBJ1-3; abundance: NA; d_gene: NA; CDR3aa: CASSFPRNTIYF; CDR3nt: TGTGCCAGCAGCTTCCCTAGAAACACCATATATTTT
v_gene: TRBV25-1; j_gene: TRBJ2-3; abundance: NA; d_gene: NA; CDR3aa: CASSEEASTDTQYF; CDR3nt: TGTGCCAGCAGTGAAGAGGCAAGCACAGATACGCAGTATTTT
v_gene: TRBV6-4; j_gene: TRBJ1-2; abundance: NA; d_gene: NA; CDR3aa: CASSDSGGTGYTF; CDR3nt: TGTGCCAGCAGTGACTCCGGGGGGACCGGCTACACCTTC
v_gene: TRBV11-2; j_gene: TRBJ2-3; abundance: NA; d_gene: NA; CDR3aa: CASATGTDTQYF; CDR3nt: TGTGCCAGCGCAACAGGCACAGATACGCAGTATTTT
v_gene: TRBV6-5; j_gene: TRBJ1-1; abundance: NA; d_gene: NA; CDR3aa: CASNPIRVGDTEAFF; CDR3nt: TGTGCCAGCAACCCCATCAGGGTCGGGGACACTGAAGCTTTCTTT
v_gene: TRBV7-9; j_gene: TRBJ1-1; abundance: NA; d_gene: TRBD1; CDR3aa: CASSSYAGTGISKAFF; CDR3nt: TGTGCCAGCAGCTCCTATGCCGGGACAGGAATTTCTAAAGCTTTCTTT
v_gene: TRBV29-1; j_gene: TRBJ2-3; abundance: NA; d_gene: NA; CDR3aa: CSVDESPTDTQYF; CDR3nt: TGCAGCGTTGATGAATCTCCCACAGATACGCAGTATTTT
v_gene: TRBV5-1; j_gene: TRBJ2-7; abundance: NA; d_gene: TRBD2; CDR3aa: CASSFTSGADEQYF; CDR3nt: TGCGCCAGCAGCTTCACAAGCGGGGCCGACGAGCAGTACTTC
v_gene: TRBV4-2; j_gene: TRBJ2-2; abundance: NA; d_gene: NA; CDR3aa: CASSQDERGTGELFF; CDR3nt: TGTGCCAGCAGCCAAGATGAACGCGGGACCGGGGAGCTGTTTTTT
v_gene: TRBV14; j_gene: TRBJ2-7; abundance: few; d_gene: NA; CDR3aa: CASSQGSFQYF; CDR3nt: TGTGCCAGCAGCCAAGGTTCATTCCAGTACTTC
v_gene: TRBV30; j_gene: TRBJ2-6; abundance: NA; d_gene: NA; CDR3aa: CAWSVDSLSGANVLTF; CDR3nt: TGTGCCTGGAGTGTAGACTCTCTTTCGGGGGCCAACGTCCTGACTTTC
v_gene: TRBV5-1; j_gene: TRBJ1-3; abundance: NA; d_gene: NA; CDR3aa: CASSLGDGSSGNTIYF; CDR3nt: TGCGCCAGCAGCTTGGGGGACGGTAGCTCTGGAAACACCATATATTTT
v_gene: TRBV5-1; j_gene: TRBJ2-5; abundance: NA; d_gene: NA; CDR3aa: CASSLIWQEQETQYF; CDR3nt: TGCGCCAGCAGCTTGATTTGGCAGGAACAAGAGACCCAGTACTTC
v_gene: TRBV6-5; j_gene: TRBJ2-7; abundance: NA; d_gene: TRBD2; CDR3aa: CASSPGGASFYEQYF; CDR3nt: TGTGCCAGCAGCCCCGGGGGGGCCTCGTTCTACGAGCAGTACTTC
v_gene: TRBV5-1; j_gene: TRBJ2-1; abundance: NA; d_gene: NA; CDR3aa: CASSFKNEQFF; CDR3nt: TGCGCCAGCAGCTTCAAGAATGAGCAGTTCTTC
v_gene: TRBV7-9; j_gene: TRBJ2-3; abundance: once; d_gene: TRBD2; CDR3aa: CASSLAGGQTDTQYF; CDR3nt: TGTGCCAGCAGTTTAGCGGGGGGGCAAACAGATACGCAGTATTTT
v_gene: TRBV5-1; j_gene: TRBJ1-4; abundance: NA; d_gene: NA; CDR3aa: CASSPGTPNEKLFF; CDR3nt: TGCGCCAGCAGCCCCGGGACGCCGAATGAAAAACTGTTTTTT
v_gene: TRBV11-3; j_gene: TRBJ2-2; abundance: once; d_gene: NA; CDR3aa: CASSLAGHTGELFF; CDR3nt: TGTGCCAGCAGCTTAGCAGGGCACACCGGGGAGCTGTTTTTT
v_gene: TRBV7-9; j_gene: TRBJ1-5; abundance: few; d_gene: NA; CDR3aa: CASSLGQANSNQPQHF; CDR3nt: TGTGCCAGCAGCTTAGGACAGGCTAATAGCAATCAGCCCCAGCATTTT
v_gene: TRBV15; j_gene: TRBJ1-5; abundance: NA; d_gene: NA; CDR3aa: CATSRQVGVGNQPQHF; CDR3nt: TGTGCCACCAGCCGCCAGGTCGGGGTAGGCAATCAGCCCCAGCATTTT
v_gene: TRBV27; j_gene: TRBJ2-1; abundance: NA; d_gene: TRBD2; CDR3aa: CASSLSMLAGGYEQFF; CDR3nt: TGTGCCAGCAGTTTATCTATGCTAGCGGGGGGATATGAGCAGTTCTTC
v_gene: TRBV6-5; j_gene: TRBJ1-4; abundance: NA; d_gene: TRBD1; CDR3aa: CATRGQGGNEKLFF; CDR3nt: TGTGCCACCCGAGGACAGGGTGGGAATGAAAAACTGTTTTTT
v_gene: TRBV7-2; j_gene: TRBJ1-3; abundance: NA; d_gene: TRBD1; CDR3aa: CASSLAQGAGNTIYF; CDR3nt: TGTGCCAGCAGCTTAGCTCAGGGGGCTGGAAACACCATATATTTT
v_gene: TRBV4-1; j_gene: TRBJ1-1; abundance: NA; d_gene: NA; CDR3aa: CASSHEWSTAVTEAFF; CDR3nt: TGCGCCAGCAGCCACGAGTGGAGTACTGCGGTAACTGAAGCTTTCTTT
v_gene: TRBV19; j_gene: TRBJ1-5; abundance: NA; d_gene: NA; CDR3aa: CASSSTRDRLTNQPQHF; CDR3nt: TGTGCCAGTAGTTCCACCCGGGACCGCCTTACTAATCAGCCCCAGCATTTT
v_gene: TRBV5-1; j_gene: TRBJ2-1; abundance: NA; d_gene: TRBD2; CDR3aa: CASSLSAGDFNEQFF; CDR3nt: TGCGCCAGCAGCTTGAGTGCGGGGGACTTTAATGAGCAGTTCTTC
v_gene: TRBV11-3; j_gene: TRBJ1-1; abundance: few; d_gene: TRBD1; CDR3aa: CASSPGQGNTEAFF; CDR3nt: TGTGCCAGCAGCCCAGGACAGGGGAACACTGAAGCTTTCTTT
v_gene: TRBV6-1; j_gene: TRBJ2-4; abundance: NA; d_gene: NA; CDR3aa: CASSEPTGLAGNIQYF; CDR3nt: TGTGCCAGCAGTGAACCAACAGGGCTTGCCGGAAACATTCAGTACTTC
v_gene: TRBV5-1; j_gene: TRBJ1-4; abundance: NA; d_gene: NA; CDR3aa: CASSPRGTPPEKLFF; CDR3nt: TGCGCCAGCAGCCCGAGGGGCACCCCACCTGAAAAACTGTTTTTT
v_gene: TRBV7-3; j_gene: TRBJ2-6; abundance: NA; d_gene: NA; CDR3aa: CASSLTVSGANVLTF; CDR3nt: TGTGCCAGCAGCTTAACTGTATCTGGGGCCAACGTCCTGACTTTC
v_gene: TRBV27; j_gene: TRBJ1-4; abundance: NA; d_gene: TRBD1; CDR3aa: CASRTGTGPF; CDR3nt: TGTGCCAGCAGAACCGGGACAGGCCCGTTT
v_gene: TRBV6-6; j_gene: TRBJ2-5; abundance: NA; d_gene: TRBD2; CDR3aa: CASSPQLAGSQETQYF; CDR3nt: TGTGCCAGCAGTCCACAACTAGCGGGGAGTCAAGAGACCCAGTACTTC
v_gene: TRBV7-9; j_gene: TRBJ2-7; abundance: NA; d_gene: NA; CDR3aa: CASSLPGRYEQYF; CDR3nt: TGTGCCAGCAGCTTACCCGGAAGGTACGAGCAGTACTTC